This TCR beta chain was captured in a study of patients and donors after allogeneic stem cell transplantation. TCRdb ran MiXCR on the RT-PCR reads and lists one entry per CDR3 protein. The sample contains some 960,000 distinct CDR3 sequences, roughly 18% of which appear only once. This clonotype has just a few counts. Germline V lookup: CDR1 MNHNS, CDR2 SASEGT. The germline V and J ends were trimmed by 6 bases and 4 bases, with 10 bases remaining between them. This CDR3 has 13 amino acids. This TCR derives from a human donor who was either an allogeneic HSCT recipient or a stem cell or donor lymphocyte infusion donor (not recorded which). It is not recorded whose cells these are; they may come from a transplant donor. V usage is TRBV6-1 and J usage is TRBJ1-5; no firm D call. Sequencing was performed on blood, either unsorted or a sorted T cell fraction (not recorded which). CDR3 residues: CASSRGHNQPQHF. The CDR3 DNA reads TGTGCCAGCAGCCGAGGGCATAATCAGCCCCAGCATTTT.